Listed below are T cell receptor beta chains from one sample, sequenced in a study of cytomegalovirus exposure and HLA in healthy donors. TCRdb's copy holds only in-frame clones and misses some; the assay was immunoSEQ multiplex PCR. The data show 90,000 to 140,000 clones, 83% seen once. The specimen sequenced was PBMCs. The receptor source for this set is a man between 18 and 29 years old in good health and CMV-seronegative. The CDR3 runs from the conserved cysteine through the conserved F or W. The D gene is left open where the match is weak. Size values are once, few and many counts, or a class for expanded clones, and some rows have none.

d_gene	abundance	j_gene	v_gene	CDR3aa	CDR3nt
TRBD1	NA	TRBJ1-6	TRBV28	CASSSGTEVNSPLHF	TGTGCCAGCAGTTCCGGGACAGAAGTTAATTCACCCCTCCACTTT
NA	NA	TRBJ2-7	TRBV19	CASSTDTSRYEQYF	TGTGCCAGTAGCACTGACACTAGTCGATACGAGCAGTACTTC
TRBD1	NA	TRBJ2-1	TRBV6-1	CASSEGQVWDEQFF	TGTGCCAGCAGTGAGGGACAGGTTTGGGATGAGCAGTTCTTC
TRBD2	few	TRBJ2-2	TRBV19	CASSIVLLAVTGELFF	TGTGCCAGTAGTATAGTTTTACTAGCGGTCACCGGGGAGCTGTTTTTT
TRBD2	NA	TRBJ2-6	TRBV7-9	CASSPAGAGGYSGANVLTF	TGTGCCAGCAGCCCAGCTGGGGCGGGAGGATACTCTGGGGCCAACGTCCTGACTTTC
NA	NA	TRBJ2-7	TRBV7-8	CASRGRNHEQYF	TGTGCCAGTCGAGGGAGGAATCACGAGCAGTACTTC
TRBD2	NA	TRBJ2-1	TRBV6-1	CASRGTSGSVEQFF	TGTGCCAGCCGTGGGACTAGCGGGTCGGTCGAGCAGTTCTTC
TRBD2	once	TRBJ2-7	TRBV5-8	CASILAGASSYEQYF	TGTGCCAGCATCCTAGCGGGGGCAAGCTCCTACGAGCAGTACTTC
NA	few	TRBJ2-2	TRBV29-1	CSVIQGTGELFF	TGCAGCGTTATACAGGGAACCGGGGAGCTGTTTTTT
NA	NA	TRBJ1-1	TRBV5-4	CASSPDGVNTEAFF	TGCGCCAGCAGCCCGGACGGGGTGAACACTGAAGCTTTCTTT
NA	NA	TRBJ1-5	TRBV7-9	CASSGGDQPQHF	TGTGCCAGCAGCGGAGGAGATCAGCCCCAGCATTTT
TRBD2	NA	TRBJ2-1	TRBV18	CASSPRTSGYNEQFF	TGTGCCAGCTCACCACGGACTAGCGGGTACAATGAGCAGTTCTTC
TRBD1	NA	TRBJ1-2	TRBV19	CASSMRQGTYGYTF	TGTGCCAGTAGTATGCGACAGGGAACCTATGGCTACACCTTC
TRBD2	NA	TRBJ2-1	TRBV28	CASALAEAYNEQFF	TGTGCCAGCGCGCTAGCGGAGGCCTACAATGAGCAGTTCTTC
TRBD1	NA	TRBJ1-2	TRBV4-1	CASSTRQGRDYGYTF	TGCGCCAGCAGCACGAGACAGGGTAGGGACTATGGCTACACCTTC
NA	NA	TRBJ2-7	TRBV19	CASNRAPGEDEQYF	TGTGCCAGCAACAGGGCGCCAGGAGAGGACGAGCAGTACTTC
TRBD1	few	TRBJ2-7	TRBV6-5	CASSYSGTGGYEQYF	TGTGCCAGCAGTTACTCCGGGACAGGGGGCTACGAGCAGTACTTC
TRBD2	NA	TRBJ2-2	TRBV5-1	CASSLARREGTGELFF	TGCGCCAGCAGCTTGGCTCGTAGGGAGGGCACCGGGGAGCTGTTTTTT
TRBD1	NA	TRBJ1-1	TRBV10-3	CAISDGQGPEAFF	TGTGCCATCAGTGACGGACAGGGCCCTGAAGCTTTCTTT
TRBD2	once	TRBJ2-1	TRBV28	CASSSPGSGSSYNEQFF	TGTGCCAGCAGTTCCCCGGGTAGCGGGAGTTCCTACAATGAGCAGTTCTTC
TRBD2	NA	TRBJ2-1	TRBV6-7	CASSYPTRTSGRHEQFF	TGTGCCAGCAGTTACCCTACCCGGACTAGCGGGAGGCATGAGCAGTTCTTC
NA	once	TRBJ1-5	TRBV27	CASSFNWSPGGNQPQHF	TGTGCCAGCAGTTTTAATTGGTCGCCCGGAGGCAATCAGCCCCAGCATTTT
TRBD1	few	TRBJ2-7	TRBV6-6	CASSYPRQGYEQYF	TGTGCCAGCAGTTACCCAAGACAGGGTTACGAGCAGTACTTC
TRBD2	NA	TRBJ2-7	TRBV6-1	CATQAGGTTYEQYF	TGTGCCACCCAAGCGGGAGGTACGACCTACGAGCAGTACTTC
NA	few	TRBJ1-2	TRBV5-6	CASSLSPGTNYGYTF	TGTGCCAGCAGCTTGTCCCCAGGCACTAACTATGGCTACACCTTC
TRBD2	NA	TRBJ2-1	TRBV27	CASSPGLYNEQFF	TGTGCCAGCAGTCCGGGACTATACAATGAGCAGTTCTTC
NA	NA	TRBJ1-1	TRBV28	CASSTAIEAFF	TGTGCCAGCAGTACAGCAATCGAAGCTTTCTTT
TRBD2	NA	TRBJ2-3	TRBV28	CASSYSGLAGGLWVGDTQYF	TGTGCCAGCAGTTATTCTGGGCTAGCGGGAGGGCTGTGGGTCGGCGATACGCAGTATTTT
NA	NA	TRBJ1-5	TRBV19	CASSTPREREALKPQHF	TGTGCCAGTAGTACCCCGCGGGAGCGAGAAGCCCTCAAGCCCCAGCATTTT
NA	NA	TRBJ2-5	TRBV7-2	CASSFYTLEETQYF	TGTGCCAGCAGCTTCTATACCTTAGAAGAGACCCAGTACTTC
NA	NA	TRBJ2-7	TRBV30	CAWSAGDTFCHEQYF	TGTGCCTGGAGTGCCGGGGATACTTTCTGCCACGAGCAGTACTTC
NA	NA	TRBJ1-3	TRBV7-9	CASSLAAAGNTIYF	TGTGCCAGCAGCTTAGCGGCGGCTGGAAACACCATATATTTT
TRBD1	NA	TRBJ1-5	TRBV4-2	CASSPTGGGNQPQHF	TGTGCCAGCAGCCCGACAGGGGGTGGTAATCAGCCCCAGCATTTT
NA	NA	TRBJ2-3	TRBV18	CATRAGPSTDTQYF	TGTGCCACTCGCGCGGGACCTAGCACAGATACGCAGTATTTT
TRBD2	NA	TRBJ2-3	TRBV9	CASSEGLAGAADTQYF	TGTGCCAGCAGCGAGGGACTAGCGGGAGCTGCAGATACGCAGTATTTT
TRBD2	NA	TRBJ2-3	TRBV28	CASSTGLAGVTDTQYF	TGTGCCAGCAGTACCGGACTAGCGGGAGTCACAGATACGCAGTATTTT
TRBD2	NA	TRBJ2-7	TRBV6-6	CASSYSLAGTYEQYF	TGTGCCAGCAGTTACTCCCTAGCGGGGACGTACGAGCAGTACTTC
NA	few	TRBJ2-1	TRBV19	CASSMRLDSYNEQFF	TGTGCCAGTAGTATGCGATTAGATTCCTACAATGAGCAGTTCTTC